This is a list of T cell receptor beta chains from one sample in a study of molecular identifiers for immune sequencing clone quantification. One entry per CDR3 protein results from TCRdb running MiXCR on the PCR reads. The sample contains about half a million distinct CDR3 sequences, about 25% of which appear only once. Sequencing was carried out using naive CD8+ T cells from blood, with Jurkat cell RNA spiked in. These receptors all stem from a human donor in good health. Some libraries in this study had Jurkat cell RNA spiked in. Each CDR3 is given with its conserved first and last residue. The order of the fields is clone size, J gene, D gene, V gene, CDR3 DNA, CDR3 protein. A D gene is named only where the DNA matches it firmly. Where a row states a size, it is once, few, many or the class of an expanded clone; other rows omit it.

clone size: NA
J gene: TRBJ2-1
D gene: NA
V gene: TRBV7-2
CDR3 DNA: TGTGCCAGCAGCTTAGCCGGGACCCCAGGGACCTACAATGAGCAGTTCTTC
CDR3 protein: CASSLAGTPGTYNEQFF

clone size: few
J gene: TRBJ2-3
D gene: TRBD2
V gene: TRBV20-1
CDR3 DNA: TGCAGTGCTACAGATCTAGCGGGAGTGAGCATCGCAGATACGCAGTATTTT
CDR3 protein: CSATDLAGVSIADTQYF

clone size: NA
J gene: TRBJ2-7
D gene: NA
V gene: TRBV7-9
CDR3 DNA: TGTGCCAGCAACATCCCGGGACTGGCATACGAGCAGTACTTC
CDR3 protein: CASNIPGLAYEQYF

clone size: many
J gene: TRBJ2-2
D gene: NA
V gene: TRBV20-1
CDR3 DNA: TGCAGTGCTAGTAACCCGGACACCGGGGAGCTGTTTTTT
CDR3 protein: CSASNPDTGELFF

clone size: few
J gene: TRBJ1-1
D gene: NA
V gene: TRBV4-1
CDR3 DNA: TGCGCCAGCAGCCAAGACCCCCCGGGGACTGAAGCTTTCTTT
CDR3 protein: CASSQDPPGTEAFF

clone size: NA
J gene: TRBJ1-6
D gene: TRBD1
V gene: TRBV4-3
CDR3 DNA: TGCGCCAGCAGCCAAGACAGGACAGGGGACCCACCCCTCCACTTT
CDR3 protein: CASSQDRTGDPPLHF

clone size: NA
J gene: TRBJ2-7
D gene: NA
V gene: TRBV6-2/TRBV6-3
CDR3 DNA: TGTGCCAGCAATTACCCCAGTATCCGGGACGGTGATACCTACGAGCAGTACTTC
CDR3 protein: CASNYPSIRDGDTYEQYF

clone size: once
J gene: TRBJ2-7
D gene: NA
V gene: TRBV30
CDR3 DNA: TGTGCCTGGAGTGGGGGTTACTCGGGGGAGCAGTACTTC
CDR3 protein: CAWSGGYSGEQYF

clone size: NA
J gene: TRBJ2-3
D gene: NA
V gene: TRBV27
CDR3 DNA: TGTGCCAGCATCGGGGTAGTATCCGATACGCAGTATTTT
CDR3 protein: CASIGVVSDTQYF

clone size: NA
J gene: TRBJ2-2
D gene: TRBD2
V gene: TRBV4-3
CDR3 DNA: TGCGCCAGCAGCCAAGAGGCGGGACTAGCCACCGGGGAGCTGTTTTTT
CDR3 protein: CASSQEAGLATGELFF

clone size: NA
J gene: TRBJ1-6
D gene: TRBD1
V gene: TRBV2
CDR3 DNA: TGTGCCAGCAGTGAAGAGCAGGGGGCTATCTCCTATAATTCACCCCTCCACTTT
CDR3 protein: CASSEEQGAISYNSPLHF

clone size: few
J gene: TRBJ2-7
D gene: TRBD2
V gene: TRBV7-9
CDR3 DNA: TGTGCCAGCAGCCCTCAACTAGCGGGAGAATGGAGCTCCTACGAGCAGTACTTC
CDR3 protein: CASSPQLAGEWSSYEQYF

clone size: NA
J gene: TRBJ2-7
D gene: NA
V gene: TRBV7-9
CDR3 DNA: TGTGCCGGCAGCCCGACCCAACAGGGTCGGCCCTACGAGCAGTACTTC
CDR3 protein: CAGSPTQQGRPYEQYF

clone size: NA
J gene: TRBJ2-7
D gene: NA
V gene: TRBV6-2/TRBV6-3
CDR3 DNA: TGTGCCAGCAGTACGACAGTTTACGAGCAGTACTTC
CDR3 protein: CASSTTVYEQYF

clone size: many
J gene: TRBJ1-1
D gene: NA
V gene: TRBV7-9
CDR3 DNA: TGTGCCAGCAGCCTAGGTGCAGGGATTGCTTTCTTT
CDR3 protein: CASSLGAGIAFF

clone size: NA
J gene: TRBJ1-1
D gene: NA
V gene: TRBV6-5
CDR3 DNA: TGTGCCAGCAGTTACCTTATTCAGGAGAACACTGAAGCTTTCTTT
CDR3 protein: CASSYLIQENTEAFF

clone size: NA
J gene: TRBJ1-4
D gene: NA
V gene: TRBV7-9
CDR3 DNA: TGTGCCAGCAGCTTAGTGGGGTCGCCGAATGAAAAACTGTTTTTT
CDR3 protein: CASSLVGSPNEKLFF

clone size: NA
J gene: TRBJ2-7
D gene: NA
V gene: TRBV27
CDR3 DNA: TGTGCCAGCAGTGGGCCAGGGGGGTACGTGCAGTACTTC
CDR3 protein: CASSGPGGYVQYF

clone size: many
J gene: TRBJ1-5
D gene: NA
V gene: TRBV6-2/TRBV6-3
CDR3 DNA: TGTGCCAGCAGACCGACAATGGGGCTCAATCAGCCCCAGCATTTT
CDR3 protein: CASRPTMGLNQPQHF

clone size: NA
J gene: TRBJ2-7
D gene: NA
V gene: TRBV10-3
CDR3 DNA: TGTGCCATCACTCCCAGTACAGAAACCTACGAGCAGTACTTC
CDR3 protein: CAITPSTETYEQYF

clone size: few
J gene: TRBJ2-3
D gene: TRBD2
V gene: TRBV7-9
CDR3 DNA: TGTGCCAGCAGCACCACCTTGACTAGCGGGAGTAGCACAGATACGCAGTATTTT
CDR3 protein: CASSTTLTSGSSTDTQYF

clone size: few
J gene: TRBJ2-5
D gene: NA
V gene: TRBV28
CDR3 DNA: TGTGCCAGCAGTTCAAGACTAAGGTGGCGCGTCGAAGAGACCCAGTACTTC
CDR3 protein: CASSSRLRWRVEETQYF

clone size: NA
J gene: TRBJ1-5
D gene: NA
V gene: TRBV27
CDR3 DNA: TGTGCCAGCAGTTTATACTTCAGTCAGCCCCAGCATTTT
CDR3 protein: CASSLYFSQPQHF

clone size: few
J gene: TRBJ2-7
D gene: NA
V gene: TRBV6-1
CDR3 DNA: TGTGCCAGCAGTGCCCTCGAGCAGTACTTC
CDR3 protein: CASSALEQYF

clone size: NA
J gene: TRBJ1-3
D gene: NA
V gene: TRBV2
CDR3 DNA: TGTGCCAGCAGGAAGGGGCTTACTGGAAACACCATATATTTT
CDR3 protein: CASRKGLTGNTIYF

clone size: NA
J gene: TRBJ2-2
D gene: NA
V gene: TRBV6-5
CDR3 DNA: TGTGCCAGCAGTGCAGGGGTCCGGGAATGGAGCACCGGGGAGCTGTTTTTT
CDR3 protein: CASSAGVREWSTGELFF

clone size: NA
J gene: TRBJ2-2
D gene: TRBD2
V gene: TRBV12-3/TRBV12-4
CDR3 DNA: TGTGCCAGCACCCCCCCACTAGCGGGAGGGATGATGGTTACCGGGGAGCTGGTTTTT
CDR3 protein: CASTPPLAGGMMVTGELVF

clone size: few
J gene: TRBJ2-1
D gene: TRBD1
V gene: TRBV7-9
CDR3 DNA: TGTGCCAGCAGCTCCGACAGGGGGTTGAATGAGCAGTTCTTC
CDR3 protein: CASSSDRGLNEQFF

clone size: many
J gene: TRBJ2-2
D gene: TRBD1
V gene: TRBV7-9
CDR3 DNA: TGTGCCAGCAGCGCCCCGGACAGGGCGTACACCGGGGAGCTGTTTTTT
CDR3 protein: CASSAPDRAYTGELFF

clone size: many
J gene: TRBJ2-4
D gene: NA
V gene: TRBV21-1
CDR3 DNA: TGTGCCAGCAGCAAAGCGCTTTCAGGCGGGACCTTTTCCAAAAACATTCAGTACTTC
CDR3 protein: CASSKALSGGTFSKNIQYF

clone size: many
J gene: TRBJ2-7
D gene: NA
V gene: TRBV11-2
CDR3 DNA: TGTGCCAGCAGCTTAGTGACGGGTTACGAGCAGTACTTC
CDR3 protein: CASSLVTGYEQYF

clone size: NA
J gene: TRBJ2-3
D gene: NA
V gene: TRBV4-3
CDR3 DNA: TGCGCCAGCAGCCAAGACGGGGGAAACACAGATACGCAGTATTTT
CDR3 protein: CASSQDGGNTDTQYF

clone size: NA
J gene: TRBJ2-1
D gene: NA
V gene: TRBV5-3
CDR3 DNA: TGTGCCAGCAACTTGTGGGGTGGAGGACTAGGGGGGCACAATGAGCAGTTCTTC
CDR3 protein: CASNLWGGGLGGHNEQFF

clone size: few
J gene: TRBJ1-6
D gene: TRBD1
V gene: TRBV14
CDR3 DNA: TGTGCCAGCCGACAGGGGCGAGGTAATTCACCCCTCCACTTT
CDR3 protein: CASRQGRGNSPLHF

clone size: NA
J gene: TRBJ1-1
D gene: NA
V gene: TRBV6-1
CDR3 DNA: TGTGCCAGCAGTGAAATGGGTCAGAGGAACACTGAAGCTTTCTTT
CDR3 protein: CASSEMGQRNTEAFF

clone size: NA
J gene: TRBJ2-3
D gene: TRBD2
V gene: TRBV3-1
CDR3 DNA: TGTGCCAGCGTAGGGTTCAGCGGGGGGGCAACAGATACGCAGTATTTT
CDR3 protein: CASVGFSGGATDTQYF

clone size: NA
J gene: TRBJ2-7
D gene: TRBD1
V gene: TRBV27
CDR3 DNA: TGTGCCAGCAGTTTTGCAGGGGGTCGGGAGCAGTACTTC
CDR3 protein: CASSFAGGREQYF

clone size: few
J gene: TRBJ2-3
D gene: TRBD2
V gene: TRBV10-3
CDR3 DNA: TGTGCCATCAGTGTCTCGACTAGCGGGAGCGAGGACACAGATACGCAGTATTTT
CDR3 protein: CAISVSTSGSEDTDTQYF

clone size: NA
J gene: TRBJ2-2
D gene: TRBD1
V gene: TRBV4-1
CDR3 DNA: TGCGCCAGCAGCCAAGAGGGACAGGGGTATATCGTAGCCGGGGAGCTGTTTTTT
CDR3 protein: CASSQEGQGYIVAGELFF

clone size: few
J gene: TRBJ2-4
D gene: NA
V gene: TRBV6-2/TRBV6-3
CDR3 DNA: TGTGCCAGCAGTTACACATTGACAGAAAACTTAGCCAAAAACATTCAGTACTTC
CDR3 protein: CASSYTLTENLAKNIQYF

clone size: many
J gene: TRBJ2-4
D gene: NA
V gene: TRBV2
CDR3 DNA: TGTGCCAGCAGGGGGATTGGTGGTAGCCTGGACATTCAGTACTTC
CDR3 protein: CASRGIGGSLDIQYF

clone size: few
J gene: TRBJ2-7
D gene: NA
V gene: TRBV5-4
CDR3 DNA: TGTGCCAGCAGCTTTACGTCTAGCAACGAGCAGTACTTC
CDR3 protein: CASSFTSSNEQYF

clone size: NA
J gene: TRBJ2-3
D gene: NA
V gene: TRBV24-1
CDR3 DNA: TGTGCCACCAGTGATTGGTCAGATACGCAGTATTTT
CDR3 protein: CATSDWSDTQYF

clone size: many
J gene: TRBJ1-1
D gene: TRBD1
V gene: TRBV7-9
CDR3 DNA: TGTGCCAGCAGCAGAGGGACAGTTGAAGCTTTCTTT
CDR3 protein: CASSRGTVEAFF

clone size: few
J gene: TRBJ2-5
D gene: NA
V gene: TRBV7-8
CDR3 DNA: TGTGCCAGCAGCTTAGGTTGGCTTCTGGACAGAGATAGCCAAGAGCCCCAGTACTTC
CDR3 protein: CASSLGWLLDRDSQEPQYF

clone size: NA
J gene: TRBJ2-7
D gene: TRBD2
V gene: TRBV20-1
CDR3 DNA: TGCAGTGTCACCAAATCGGAAGCGGGGACCTACGAGCAGTACTTC
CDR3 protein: CSVTKSEAGTYEQYF

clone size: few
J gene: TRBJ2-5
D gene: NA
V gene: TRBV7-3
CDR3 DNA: TGTGCCAGCAGCCCCCTGGGGGCGGCTCAAGAGACCCAGTACTTC
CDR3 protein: CASSPLGAAQETQYF

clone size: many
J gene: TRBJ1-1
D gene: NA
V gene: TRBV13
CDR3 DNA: TGTGCCAGCAGCTTACGAAGGGGGTTGGCTGAAGCTTTCTTT
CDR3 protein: CASSLRRGLAEAFF

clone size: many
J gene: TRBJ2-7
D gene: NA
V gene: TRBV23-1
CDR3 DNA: TGCGCCAGCAGTGGTTCCGGGGGCGCGGCCTACGAGCAGTACTTC
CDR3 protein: CASSGSGGAAYEQYF

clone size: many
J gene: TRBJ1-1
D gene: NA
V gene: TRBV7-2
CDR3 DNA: TGTGCCAGCAGCTCCTACAAGAACACTGAAGCTTTCTTT
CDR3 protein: CASSSYKNTEAFF

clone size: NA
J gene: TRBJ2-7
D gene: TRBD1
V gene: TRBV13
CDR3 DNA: TGTGCCAGCAGGAAGACAGGGCACGCGCAGTACTTC
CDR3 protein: CASRKTGHAQYF

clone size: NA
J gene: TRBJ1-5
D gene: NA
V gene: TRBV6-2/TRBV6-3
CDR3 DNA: TGTGCCAGCAGTTCCGGGGACGGAACCAATCAGCCCCAGCATTTT
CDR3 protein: CASSSGDGTNQPQHF

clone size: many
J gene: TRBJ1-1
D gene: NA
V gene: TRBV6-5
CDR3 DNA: TGTGCCAGCAGCTGGGGGAGTGAAGCTTTCTTT
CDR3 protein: CASSWGSEAFF

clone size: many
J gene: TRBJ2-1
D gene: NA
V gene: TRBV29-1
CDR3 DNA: TGCAGCGTTGCGGGGGTTGAGCAGTTCTTC
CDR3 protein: CSVAGVEQFF

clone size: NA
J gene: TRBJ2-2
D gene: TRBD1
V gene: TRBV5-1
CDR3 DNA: TGCGCCAGCACCACTTATTACCCGGGACAGGGGACTGGCGGGGAGCTGTTTTTT
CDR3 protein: CASTTYYPGQGTGGELFF

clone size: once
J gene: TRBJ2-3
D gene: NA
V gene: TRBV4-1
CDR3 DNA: TGCGCCAGCAGCCAAGTGGGACTTGATACGCAGTATTTT
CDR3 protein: CASSQVGLDTQYF